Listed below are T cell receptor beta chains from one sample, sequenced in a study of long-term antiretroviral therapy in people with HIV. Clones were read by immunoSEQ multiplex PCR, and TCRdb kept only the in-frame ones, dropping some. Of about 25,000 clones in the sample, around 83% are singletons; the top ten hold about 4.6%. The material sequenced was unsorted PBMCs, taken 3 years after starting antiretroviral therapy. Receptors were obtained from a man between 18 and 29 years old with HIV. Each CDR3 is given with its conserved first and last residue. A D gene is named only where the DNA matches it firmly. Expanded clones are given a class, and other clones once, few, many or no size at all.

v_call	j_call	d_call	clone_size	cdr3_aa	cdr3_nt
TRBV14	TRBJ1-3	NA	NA	CASSQDNSGNTIYF	TGTGCCAGCAGCCAAGATAACAGCGGAAACACCATATATTTT
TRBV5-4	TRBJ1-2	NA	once	CASSFYDSPYGYTF	TGTGCCAGCAGCTTTTATGACAGCCCCTATGGCTACACCTTC
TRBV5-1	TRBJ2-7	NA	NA	CASSLAGGDYEQYF	TGCGCCAGCAGCTTGGCCGGCGGCGACTACGAGCAGTACTTC
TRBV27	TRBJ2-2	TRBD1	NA	CAGRAQGAAGELFF	TGTGCCGGACGTGCGCAGGGGGCGGCCGGGGAGCTGTTTTTT
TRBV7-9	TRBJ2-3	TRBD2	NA	CASSPPTGTKTYTQYF	TGTGCCAGCAGCCCCCCTACCGGGACTAAAACCTATACGCAGTATTTT
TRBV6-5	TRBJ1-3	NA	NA	CASSYSGTGNTIYF	TGTGCCAGCAGTTACTCGGGCACAGGAAACACCATATATTTT
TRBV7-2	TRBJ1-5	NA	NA	CASSFRDGYQPQHF	TGTGCCAGCAGCTTCCGGGACGGATATCAGCCCCAGCATTTT
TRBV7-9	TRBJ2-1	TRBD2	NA	CASSSGALAGALYNEQFF	TGTGCCAGCAGCTCGGGGGCTTTAGCGGGGGCACTATACAATGAGCAGTTCTTC
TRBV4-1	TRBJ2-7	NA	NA	CASSPRTRDEQYF	TGCGCCAGCAGTCCCCGGACCAGGGACGAGCAGTACTTC
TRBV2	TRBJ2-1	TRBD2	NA	CASSQRGGLYNEQFF	TGTGCCAGCAGCCAGCGGGGGGGCCTCTACAATGAGCAGTTCTTC